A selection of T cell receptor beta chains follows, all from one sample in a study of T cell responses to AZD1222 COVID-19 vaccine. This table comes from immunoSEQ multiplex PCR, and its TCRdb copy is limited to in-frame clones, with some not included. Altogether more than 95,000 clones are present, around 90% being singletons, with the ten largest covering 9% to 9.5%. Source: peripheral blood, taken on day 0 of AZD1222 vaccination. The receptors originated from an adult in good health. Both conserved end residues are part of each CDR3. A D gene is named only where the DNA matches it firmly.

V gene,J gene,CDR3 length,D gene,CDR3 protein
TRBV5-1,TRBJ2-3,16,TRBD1,CASSPGPGGGTDTQYF
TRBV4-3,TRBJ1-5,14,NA,CASSQDLGNQPQHF
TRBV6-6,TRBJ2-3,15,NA,CASSRTNRAGYTQYF
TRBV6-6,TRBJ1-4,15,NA,CASSYPQQGDEKLFF
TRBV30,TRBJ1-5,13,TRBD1,CAWDRDRNQPQHF
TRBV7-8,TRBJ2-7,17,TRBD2,CASSSDQLAGGTYEQYF
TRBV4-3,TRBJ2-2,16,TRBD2,CASSPWVAGMAGELFF
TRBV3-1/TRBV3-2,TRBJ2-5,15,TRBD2,CASSLAGGMQETQYF
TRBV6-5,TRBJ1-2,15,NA,CASTEMGPSNYGYTF
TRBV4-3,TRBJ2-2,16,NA,CASSQDPPSSTGELFF
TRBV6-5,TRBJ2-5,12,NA,CASSRLGETQYF
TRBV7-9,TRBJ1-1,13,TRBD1,CASSSRDSPEAFF
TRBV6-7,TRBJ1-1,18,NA,CASSYPPKSPGGDLRAFF
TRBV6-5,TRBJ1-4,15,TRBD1,CASSTAPGQNEKLFF
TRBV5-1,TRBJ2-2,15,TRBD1,CASGLGTAMNGELFF
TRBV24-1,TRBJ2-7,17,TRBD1,CATSDLQGAPHSYEQYF
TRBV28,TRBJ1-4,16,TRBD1,CASRSPGGARYEKLFF
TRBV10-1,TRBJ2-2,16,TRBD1,CASSDSGTDNTGELFF
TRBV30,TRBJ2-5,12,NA,CAWSAIGETQYF
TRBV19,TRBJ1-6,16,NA,CASSIEAGFRNSPLHF
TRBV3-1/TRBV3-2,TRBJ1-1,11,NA,CASSLLTEAFF
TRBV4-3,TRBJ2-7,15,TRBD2,CASSQIAGGTYEQYF
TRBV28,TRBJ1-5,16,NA,CASSGTVGLNRRPQHF
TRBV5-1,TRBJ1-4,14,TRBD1,CASSSGQPNEKLFF
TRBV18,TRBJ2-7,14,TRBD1,CASSPEQGAYEQYF
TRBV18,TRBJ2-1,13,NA,CASSPQSGNEQFF
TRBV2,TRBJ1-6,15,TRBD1,CASRPTGGLRSPLHF
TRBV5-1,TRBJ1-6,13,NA,CASSPQGNSPLHF
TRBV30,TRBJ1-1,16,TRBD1,CAWSVRGTGLITEAFF
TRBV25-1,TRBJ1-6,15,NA,CASSPGGSYNSPLHF
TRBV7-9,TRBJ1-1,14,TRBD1,CASSFEGAQTEAFF
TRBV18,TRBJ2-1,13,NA,CASSIHRDSEQFF
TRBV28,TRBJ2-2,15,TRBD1,CASSLWGTGAGELFF
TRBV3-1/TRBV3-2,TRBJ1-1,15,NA,CASSQGTFRNTEAFF
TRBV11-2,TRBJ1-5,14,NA,CASSRAGGNQPQHF
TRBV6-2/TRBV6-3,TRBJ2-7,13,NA,CASSRARDYEQYF
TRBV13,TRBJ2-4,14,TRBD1,CASSLYGTGNIQYF
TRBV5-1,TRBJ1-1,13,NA,CASSQGRGTEAFF
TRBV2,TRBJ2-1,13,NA,CARQGGSPYEQFF
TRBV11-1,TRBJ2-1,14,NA,CASAGRLANNEQFF
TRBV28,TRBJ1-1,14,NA,CASSSHGRNTEAFF
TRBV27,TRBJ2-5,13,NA,CASSALVTETQYF
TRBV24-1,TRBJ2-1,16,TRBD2,CATSDTSGRLDNEQFF
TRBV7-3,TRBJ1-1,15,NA,CASSPQGGSSTEAFF
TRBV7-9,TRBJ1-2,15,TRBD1,CASSLGDRQSYGYTF
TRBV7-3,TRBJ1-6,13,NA,CASSTGGASPLHF